The rows below give T cell receptor beta chains drawn from one sample of a study of human T cells and chemical hapten exposure. One entry per CDR3 protein results from TCRdb running MiXCR on the RACE reads. The profile shows some 360,000 distinct CDR3 sequences, around 5.5% of them singletons. Specimen: whole blood, collected in connection with sensitization to the hapten diphenylcyclopropenone (DPC). The origin of the receptors is a woman in her 50s with alopecia areata. Some clones in this sample may be carry-over from other donors' samples. CDR3s include the opening cysteine and the closing phenylalanine or tryptophan. Each record gives: V gene, clone size, CDR3 protein. Not every row has a clone size; where given, it reads once, few, many or a size class.

v_gene: TRBV7-9; abundance: few; CDR3aa: CASRTGTPGADTQYF
v_gene: TRBV29-1; abundance: .; CDR3aa: CSAVGRGGLSYEQYF
v_gene: TRBV7-2; abundance: many; CDR3aa: CASSWRMAGAEGEQYF
v_gene: TRBV29-1; abundance: many; CDR3aa: CSVTHVPEAFF
v_gene: TRBV9; abundance: many; CDR3aa: CASSAEGTGGREQYF
v_gene: TRBV20-1; abundance: few; CDR3aa: CSARDETYQPQHF
v_gene: TRBV29-1; abundance: many; CDR3aa: CSVGSSNQPQHF
v_gene: TRBV7-9; abundance: many; CDR3aa: CASSLYPGPEAFF
v_gene: TRBV6-5; abundance: many; CDR3aa: CASSNTGITEAFF
v_gene: TRBV6-6; abundance: many; CDR3aa: CASRGREGTEAFF
v_gene: TRBV6-1; abundance: many; CDR3aa: CATDGGSGANVLTF
v_gene: TRBV4-2; abundance: .; CDR3aa: CASSQPAGEPDTQYF
v_gene: TRBV27; abundance: .; CDR3aa: CASSLGRNEKLFF
v_gene: TRBV28; abundance: .; CDR3aa: CASRRGSGAYEQYF
v_gene: TRBV20-1; abundance: many; CDR3aa: CSASGDSYEQYF
v_gene: TRBV20-1; abundance: many; CDR3aa: CSAAPLDRTDTQYF
v_gene: TRBV5-4; abundance: .; CDR3aa: CASSPQTTDTQYF
v_gene: TRBV16; abundance: many; CDR3aa: CASTKRGGGEQYF
v_gene: TRBV7-2; abundance: .; CDR3aa: CASSLDFGGRAKNIQYF
v_gene: TRBV28; abundance: .; CDR3aa: CASSLSLGGRDGYTF
v_gene: TRBV7-8; abundance: few; CDR3aa: CASSPRLAGGRPLSGANVLTF
v_gene: TRBV10-3; abundance: many; CDR3aa: CAISGRLAGATYNEQFF
v_gene: TRBV27; abundance: .; CDR3aa: CASSPRGQSHQPQHF
v_gene: TRBV12-5; abundance: few; CDR3aa: CASGQRDRGWVDTQYF
v_gene: TRBV12-3/TRBV12-4; abundance: .; CDR3aa: CASRLSSGVGEQYF
v_gene: TRBV9; abundance: few; CDR3aa: CASSAGQSLSYEQYF
v_gene: TRBV12-3/TRBV12-4; abundance: .; CDR3aa: CASSFRGSGRNNEQFF
v_gene: TRBV3-1; abundance: .; CDR3aa: CASSRTRRYNEQFF
v_gene: TRBV9; abundance: few; CDR3aa: CASSPPPGGPKNIQYF
v_gene: TRBV11-2; abundance: few; CDR3aa: CASSLGLSGRALRNEQFF
v_gene: TRBV18; abundance: many; CDR3aa: CASSIGGGQETQYF
v_gene: TRBV7-2; abundance: .; CDR3aa: CASSAQGQGRFGHHSGNTIYF